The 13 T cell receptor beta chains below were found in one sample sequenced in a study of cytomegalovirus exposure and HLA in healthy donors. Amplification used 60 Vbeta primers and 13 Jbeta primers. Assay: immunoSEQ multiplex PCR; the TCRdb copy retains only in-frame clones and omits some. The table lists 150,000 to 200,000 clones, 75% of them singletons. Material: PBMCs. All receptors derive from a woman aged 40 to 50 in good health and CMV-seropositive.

The CDR3 DNA follows: TGTGCCAGCAGCCGATCGGGATATGGCTACACCTTC. It translates to CASSRSGYGYTF. The chain couples TRBV7-9 to TRBJ1-2; D ambiguous. Trimming removed 5 bases from V and 5 bases from J, with 9 bases in between. The length of the CDR3 is 12 residues. From germline, CDR1 is SEHNR and CDR2 FQNEAQ (reference sequence).

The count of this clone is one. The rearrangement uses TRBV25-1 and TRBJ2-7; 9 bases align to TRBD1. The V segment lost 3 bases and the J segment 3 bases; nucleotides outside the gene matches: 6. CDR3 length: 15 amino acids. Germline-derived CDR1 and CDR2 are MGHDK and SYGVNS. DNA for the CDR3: TGTGCCAGCAGTGATAGTGGGACAGGGAACTACGAGCAGTACTTC. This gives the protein CASSDSGTGNYEQYF.

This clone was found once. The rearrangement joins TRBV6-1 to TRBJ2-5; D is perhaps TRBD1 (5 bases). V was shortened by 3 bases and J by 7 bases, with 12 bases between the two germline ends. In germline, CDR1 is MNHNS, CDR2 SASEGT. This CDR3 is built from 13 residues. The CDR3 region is CASSDRTFATQYF. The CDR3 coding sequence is TGTGCCAGCAGTGACCGGACATTCGCGACCCAGTACTTC.

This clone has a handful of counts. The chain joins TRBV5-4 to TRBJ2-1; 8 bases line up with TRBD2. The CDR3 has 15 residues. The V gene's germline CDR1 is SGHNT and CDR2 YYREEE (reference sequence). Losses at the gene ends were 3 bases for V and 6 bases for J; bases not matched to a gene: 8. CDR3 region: CASSSASTSGNEQFF. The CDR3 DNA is TGTGCCAGCAGCTCCGCCAGTACTAGCGGCAATGAGCAGTTCTTC.

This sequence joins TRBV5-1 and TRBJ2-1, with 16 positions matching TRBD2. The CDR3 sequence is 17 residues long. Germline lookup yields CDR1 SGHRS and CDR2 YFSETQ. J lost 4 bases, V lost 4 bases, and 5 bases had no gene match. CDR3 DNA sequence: TGCGCCAGCAGCGCCGGGACTAGCGGGAGGGGATACAATGAGCAGTTCTTC. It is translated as CASSAGTSGRGYNEQFF. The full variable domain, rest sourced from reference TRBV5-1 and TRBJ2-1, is KAGVTQTPRYLIKTRGQQVTLSCSPISGHRSVSWYQQTPGQGLQFLFEYFSETQRNKGNFPGRFSGRQFSNSRSEMNVSTLELGDSALYLCASSAGTSGRGYNEQFFGPGTRLTVL.

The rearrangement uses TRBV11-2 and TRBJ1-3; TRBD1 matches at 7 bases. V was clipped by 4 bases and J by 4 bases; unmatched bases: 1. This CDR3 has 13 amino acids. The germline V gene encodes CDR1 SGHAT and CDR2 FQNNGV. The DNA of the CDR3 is TGTGCCAGCAGCTCGGACAGGGGAAACACCATATATTTT. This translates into CASSSDRGNTIYF.

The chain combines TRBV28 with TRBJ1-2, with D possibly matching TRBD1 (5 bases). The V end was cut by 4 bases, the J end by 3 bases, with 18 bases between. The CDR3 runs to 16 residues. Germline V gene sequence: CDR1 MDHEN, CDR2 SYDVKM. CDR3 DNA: TGTGCCAGCAGTTCCCCCGGGTCGGGGGGTCACTATGGCTACACCTTC. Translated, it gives CASSSPGSGGHYGYTF.

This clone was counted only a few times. CDR3 sequence (DNA): TGTGCCAGCAGCCAAGATTACAGTTCCTACGAGCAGTACTTC. Amino acids: CASSQDYSSYEQYF. This sequence joins TRBV4-2 and TRBJ2-7, with no clear D. CDR1 is LGHNA, CDR2 YNFKEQ, per germline. V lost 0 bases to trimming and J lost 1 base, with 7 bases between them. CDR3 length equals 14 residues.

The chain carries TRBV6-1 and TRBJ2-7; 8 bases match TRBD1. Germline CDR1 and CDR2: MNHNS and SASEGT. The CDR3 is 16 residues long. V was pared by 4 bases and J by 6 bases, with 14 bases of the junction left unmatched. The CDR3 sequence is CASSGGERDRFGEQYF. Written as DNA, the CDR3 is TGTGCCAGCAGTGGGGGAGAACGGGACAGGTTTGGCGAGCAGTACTTC.

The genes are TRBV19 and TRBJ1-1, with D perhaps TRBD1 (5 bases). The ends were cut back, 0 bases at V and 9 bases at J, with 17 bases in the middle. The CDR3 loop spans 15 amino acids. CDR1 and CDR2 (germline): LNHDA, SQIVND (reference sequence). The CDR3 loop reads CASSIDIDSQSKAFF. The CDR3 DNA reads TGTGCCAGTAGTATAGACATAGACAGCCAGAGTAAAGCTTTCTTT.

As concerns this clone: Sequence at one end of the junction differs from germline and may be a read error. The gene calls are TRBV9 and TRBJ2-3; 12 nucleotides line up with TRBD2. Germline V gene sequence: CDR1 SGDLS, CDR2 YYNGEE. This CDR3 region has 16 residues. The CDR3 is CASGVGTSGSTDTQYF. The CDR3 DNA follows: TGTGCCAGCGGCGTAGGGACTAGCGGGAGCACAGATACGCAGTATTTT. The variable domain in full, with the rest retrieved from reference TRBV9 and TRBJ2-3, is DSGVTQTPKHLITATGQRVTLRCSPRSGDLSVYWYQQSLDQGLQFLIQYYNGEERAKGNILERFSAQQFPDLHSELNLSSLELGDSALYFCASGVGTSGSTDTQYFGPGTRLTVL.

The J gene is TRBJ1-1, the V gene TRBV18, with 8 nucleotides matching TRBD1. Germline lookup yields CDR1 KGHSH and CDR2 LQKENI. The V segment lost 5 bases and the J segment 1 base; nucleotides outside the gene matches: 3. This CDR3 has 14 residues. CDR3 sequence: CASSARGQNTEAFF. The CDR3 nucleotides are TGTGCCAGCTCAGCCAGGGGGCAGAACACTGAAGCTTTCTTT.

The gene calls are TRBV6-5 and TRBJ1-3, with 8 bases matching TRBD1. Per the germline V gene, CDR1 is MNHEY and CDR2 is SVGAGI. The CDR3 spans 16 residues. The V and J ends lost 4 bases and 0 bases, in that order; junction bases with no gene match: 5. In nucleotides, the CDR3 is TGTGCCAGCAGTTTGGGACAGGTGCTCTCTGGAAACACCATATATTTT. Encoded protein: CASSLGQVLSGNTIYF.